This T cell receptor (beta chain) appears in the sequencing data of a study of blood T cell repertoires in COVID-19. Study summary: Acute and convalescent COVID-19 samples came from the United States, Italy and Spain.

The CDR3 consists of 14 residues. CDR1 SNHLY and CDR2 FYNNEI come from the germline V gene. V was shortened by 2 bases and J by 4 bases, with 9 bases between the two germline ends. Per the authors' pipeline: By means of reference gene primer amplification, nucleated cell counts were estimated. Libraries were prepared by immunoSEQ multiplex PCR; TCRdb keeps only in-frame clonotypes and omits some of them. The V and J calls and clone size come from that table; D and trimming were worked out from the DNA. There are 30,000 to 35,000 clones in the sample; approximately 85% occur only once, and roughly 9.1% lies in the top ten.

This rearrangement joins TRBV2 to TRBJ1-5; tentatively, D is TRBD1 (5 bases). The sample taken for sequencing was peripheral blood. The clonotype was recovered from a man at least 80 years old with active COVID-19. CDR3 nucleotide sequence: TGTGCCAGCAGTGAACGGGGGGGTAATCAGCCCCAGCATTTT. Its protein product is CASSERGGNQPQHF.